These 32 T cell receptor beta chains originate from one sample sequenced in a study of blood T cell repertoires in COVID-19. Profiled with immunoSEQ multiplex PCR; TCRdb holds only in-frame clones, not every one. There are 300,000 to 400,000 clones in the sample; 80% to 90% occur only once, and around 4% lies in the top ten. The specimen sequenced was PBMCs or T cells enriched from blood (not recorded which). The receptors were sampled from a woman aged 40 to 55 with acute COVID-19.

CDR3 in amino acids: CASSQDSTGIYGYTF. CDR3 nucleotide sequence: TGCGCCAGCAGCCAAGATAGTACGGGTATCTATGGCTACACCTTC. The chain is built from TRBV4-1 and TRBJ1-2; no clear D gene. Germline CDR1 is MGHRA and CDR2 is YSYEKL. This CDR3 comprises 15 residues. Trimming left V 0 bases short and J 4 bases short, with 12 bases between.

The chain has TRBV27 and TRBJ2-3; D unresolved. The ends were cut back, 3 bases at V and 2 bases at J, with 9 bases in the middle. Germline CDR1 and CDR2: MNHEY and SMNVEV (reference sequence). This CDR3 spans 14 amino acids. As DNA, the CDR3 is TGTGCCAGCAGTTTGTTCAGTCTCACAGATACGCAGTATTTT. Translation gives CASSLFSLTDTQYF.

The chain carries TRBV19 and TRBJ2-3; 9 nucleotides agree with TRBD2. The germline gives CDR1 LNHDA, CDR2 SQIVND (reference sequence). V trimming: 4 bases; J trimming: 2 bases; junction bases outside the gene matches: 4. CDR3 length equals 15 residues. The DNA of the CDR3 is TGTGCCAGTAGTAGCGGGAGGGATTACACAGATACGCAGTATTTT. It is translated as CASSSGRDYTDTQYF.

The rearrangement links TRBV7-9 to TRBJ2-5, with a possible D match to TRBD1 (6 bases). The CDR3 loop spans 14 amino acids. Germline CDR1 and CDR2: SEHNR and FQNEAQ (reference sequence). V was shortened by 5 bases and J by 0 bases, with 10 bases between the two germline ends. The CDR3 sequence: CASSPWTDQETQYF. CDR3 sequence (DNA): TGTGCCAGCAGCCCATGGACAGACCAAGAGACCCAGTACTTC.

The V call is TRBV4-1, the J call TRBJ1-1; D not certain. There are 17 residues in the CDR3. V was shortened by 1 base and J by 1 base, with 16 bases between the two germline ends. From germline, CDR1 is MGHRA and CDR2 YSYEKL. The CDR3 sequence: CASSQGRVPLANTEAFF. The CDR3 region has the DNA TGCGCCAGCAGCCAAGGTCGGGTCCCCTTAGCGAACACTGAAGCTTTCTTT.

The V gene is TRBV4-3, the J gene TRBJ1-2, with D possibly matching TRBD1 (5 bases). Trimming cost V 0 bases and J 4 bases, with 12 bases left between them. In germline, CDR1 is LGHNA, CDR2 YSLEER. The CDR3 runs 15 residues. The CDR3 loop is CASSQDNQGSYGYTF. CDR3 in DNA: TGCGCCAGCAGCCAAGATAACCAGGGCAGCTATGGCTACACCTTC.

J is TRBJ2-3 and V is TRBV15, with 7 nucleotides matching TRBD1. In germline, CDR1 is LNHNV, CDR2 YYDKDF (reference sequence). This CDR3 has 14 residues. The J segment lost 1 base and the V segment lost 5 bases, leaving 3 bases of the junction unmatched. This CDR3 is CATSSGQGTDTQYF. The DNA of the CDR3 is TGTGCCACCAGCTCCGGACAGGGCACAGATACGCAGTATTTT.

The chain couples TRBV18 to TRBJ2-2; TRBD1 agrees at 10 bases. The CDR3 spans 15 residues. Germline lookup yields CDR1 KGHSH and CDR2 LQKENI. V was clipped by 3 bases and J by 4 bases; unmatched bases: 2. CDR3 protein: CASSPRTGGTGELFF. CDR3 DNA sequence: TGTGCCAGCTCACCCAGGACAGGGGGCACCGGGGAGCTGTTTTTT.

This clone was detected once. CDR3 sequence: CASSGDTLSMNTEAFF. DNA of the CDR3: TGCGCCAGTTCTGGGGACACACTTTCCATGAACACTGAAGCTTTCTTT. The chain recombines TRBV5-1 with TRBJ1-1; the D gene is possibly TRBD1 (6 bases). V was shortened by 8 bases and J by 0 bases, with 20 bases between the two germline ends. Germline V gene data show CDR1 as SGHRS and CDR2 as YFSETQ. The CDR3 contains 16 residues.

This sequence joins TRBV4-2 and TRBJ1-2, with D unclear. V was pared by 3 bases and J by 5 bases, with 16 bases between. This CDR3 has 15 amino acids. Per germline, CDR1 LGHNA and CDR2 YNFKEQ. The CDR3 here is CASSHPQEAEYGYTF. For the CDR3, the DNA is TGTGCCAGCAGCCACCCTCAGGAGGCGGAATATGGCTACACCTTC.

This sequence joins TRBV7-6 and TRBJ2-3, with 13 bases fitting TRBD2. The germline V gene encodes CDR1 SGHVS and CDR2 FNYEAQ. The CDR3 totals 15 residues. J gave up 5 bases and V 5 bases, and 4 bases lay outside the gene matches. The CDR3, as DNA: TGTGCCAGCAGCCGGGGACTAGCGGGACTAGATACGCAGTATTTT. This gives the protein CASSRGLAGLDTQYF.

V and J are TRBV5-6 and TRBJ2-6; no definite D call. Trimming removed 0 bases from V and 3 bases from J, with 13 bases in between. Germline-derived CDR1 and CDR2 are SGHDT and YYEEEE. The CDR3 is 17 residues long. The CDR3 is CASSLALALFGANVLTF. The CDR3 DNA is TGTGCCAGCAGCTTGGCCCTTGCGTTATTTGGGGCCAACGTCCTGACTTTC.

J is TRBJ2-7 and V is TRBV11-2; D perhaps matches TRBD2 (6 bases). Germline CDR1 is SGHAT and CDR2 is FQNNGV. The ends were cut back, 3 bases at V and 1 base at J, with 22 bases in the middle. The CDR3 has 18 residues. The CDR3 is CASSFAGISDTKSYEQYF. In DNA, the CDR3 is TGTGCCAGCAGCTTTGCGGGGATTAGCGATACGAAATCCTACGAGCAGTACTTC.

With respect to this clone: Relative to the germline gene, one junction end is altered; a read error may explain this. The V call is TRBV5-1, the J call TRBJ2-4, with 14 bases aligning to TRBD2. The V gene's germline CDR1 is SGHRS and CDR2 YFSETQ. The CDR3 has 14 residues. The CDR3 nucleotides are TGCGCCAGCAGCCCCGGGACTAGCGGGAGCACAACGAACTTC. Amino acids: CASSPGTSGSTTNF.

The chain joins TRBV11-2 to TRBJ2-5; TRBD2 might be the D (5 bases). Trimming left V 1 base short and J 5 bases short, with 14 bases between. The CDR3 has 15 residues. From germline, CDR1 is SGHAT and CDR2 FQNNGV. CDR3 bases: TGTGCCAGCAGCTTAGTTGGGGAGATGGTGGAGACCCAGTACTTC. It specifies CASSLVGEMVETQYF.

The chain is built from TRBV28 and TRBJ1-5, with a weak D call TRBD1 (5 bases). The CDR3 consists of 15 residues. The V and J ends lost 3 bases and 0 bases respectively, with 9 bases between them. Germline values: CDR1 MDHEN, CDR2 SYDVKM. This CDR3 reads CASSLEGYSNQPQHF. The CDR3 nucleotides are TGTGCCAGCAGTTTGGAGGGGTATAGCAATCAGCCCCAGCATTTT. The complete variable domain, with remaining parts taken from reference TRBV28 and TRBJ1-5, reads DVKVTQSSRYLVKRTGEKVFLECVQDMDHENMFWYRQDPGLGLRLIYFSYDVKMKEKGDIPEGYSVSREKKERFSLILESASTNQTSMYLCASSLEGYSNQPQHFGDGTRLSIL.

The V gene is TRBV7-2, the J gene TRBJ1-2, with D perhaps TRBD1 (5 bases). The CDR3 covers 14 residues. The germline V gene has CDR1 SGHTA and CDR2 FQGNSA. Trimming left V 1 base short and J 7 bases short, with 13 bases between. CDR3: CASSLDPGLGGYTF. As DNA, the CDR3 is TGTGCCAGCAGCTTAGATCCAGGGCTGGGTGGCTACACCTTC.

The CDR3 DNA sequence: TGTGCCTCCTCCGGGACAGGGGTAGAGACCCAGTACTTC. Encoded protein: CASSGTGVETQYF. This sequence joins TRBV10-3 and TRBJ2-5; 10 positions agree with TRBD1. Trimming removed 11 bases from V and 4 bases from J; junction bases left unmatched: 7. Germline lookup yields CDR1 ENHRY and CDR2 SYGVKD. The CDR3 runs to 13 residues.

The V gene is TRBV14, the J gene TRBJ2-3; D is possibly TRBD2 (5 bases). The CDR3 is 14 residues long. Germline V gene lookup returns CDR1 SGHDN and CDR2 FVKESK. V was clipped by 4 bases and J by 6 bases, with 14 bases between them. The CDR3 DNA reads TGTGCCAGCAGCCTCCTGGGAGTAGGGGATACGCAGTATTTT. This sequence encodes CASSLLGVGDTQYF.

The rearrangement uses TRBV6-2 or TRBV6-3 and TRBJ1-1; D is undetermined. Germline CDR1 is MNHEY and CDR2 is SVGEGT. Trimming removed 2 bases from V and 1 base from J, with 5 bases in between. The length of the CDR3 is 13 residues. CDR3 coding DNA: TGTGCCAGCAGTTACCGGGGGAACACTGAAGCTTTCTTT. Protein: CASSYRGNTEAFF.

The genes are TRBV27 and TRBJ2-2; maybe TRBD1 (5 bases). Between the trimmed V and J ends, which lost 6 bases and 6 bases, there was a span of 11 bases. The CDR3 length is 13 residues. Germline CDR1 reads MNHEY; CDR2 reads SMNVEV (reference sequence). The CDR3 bases are TGTGCCAGCAGACCTCAGGGTTCCGGGGAGCTGTTTTTT. As protein: CASRPQGSGELFF.

The V call is TRBV7-9, the J call TRBJ1-4; D not certain. Trimming took off 1 base at V and 0 bases at J, with 6 bases between the two ends. CDR1 and CDR2 from the germline V gene are SEHNR and FQNEAQ (reference sequence). The CDR3 covers 15 residues. CDR3 sequence reads: CASSLVLSTNEKLFF. CDR3 in DNA: TGTGCCAGCAGCTTAGTCCTCTCAACTAATGAAAAACTGTTTTTT. The complete variable domain, with remaining parts taken from reference TRBV7-9 and TRBJ1-4, reads DTGVSQNPRHKITKRGQNVTFRCDPISEHNRLYWYRQTLGQGPEFLTYFQNEAQLEKSRLLSDRFSAERPKGSFSTLEIQRTEQGDSAMYLCASSLVLSTNEKLFFGSGTQLSVL.

The gene calls are TRBV5-1 and TRBJ2-5; 9 positions match TRBD1. Germline V gene lookup returns CDR1 SGHRS and CDR2 YFSETQ. The V gene end was trimmed by 5 bases and the J gene end by 5 bases; junction bases not matched to a gene: 16. The CDR3 loop spans 17 amino acids. In DNA form, the CDR3 reads TGCGCCAGCAGTTCGATAGCCGGGACAGGGACGGGGGAGACCCAGTACTTC. Its translation is CASSSIAGTGTGETQYF.

V gene TRBV7-6 combines with J gene TRBJ2-7; maybe TRBD1 (5 bases). The CDR3 contains 14 residues. Trimming took off 2 bases at V and 2 bases at J, with 10 bases between the two ends. Per germline, CDR1 SGHVS and CDR2 FNYEAQ. The CDR3 loop reads CASSLWGPPYEQYF. CDR3 nucleotides: TGTGCCAGCAGCTTATGGGGCCCGCCCTACGAGCAGTACTTC.

V is TRBV19 and J is TRBJ2-7, with D possibly matching TRBD1 (6 bases). The CDR3 contains 15 residues. CDR1 and CDR2 from the germline V gene are LNHDA and SQIVND (reference sequence). Trimming removed 5 bases at V and 2 bases at J, with 16 bases between. The DNA of the CDR3 is TGTGCCAGTAGTCGCAACTCAGGGGTAACCTACGAGCAGTACTTC. As protein: CASSRNSGVTYEQYF.

The rearrangement uses TRBV19 and TRBJ2-1; 11 nucleotides line up with TRBD2. J was trimmed by 3 bases and V by 4 bases; bases with no gene match: 5. Per the germline V gene, CDR1 is LNHDA and CDR2 is SQIVND (reference sequence). The CDR3 covers 16 residues. The CDR3, as DNA: TGTGCCAGTAGTACCTTGACTAGCGGGGACTACAATGAGCAGTTCTTC. Amino acids: CASSTLTSGDYNEQFF.

In nucleotides, the CDR3 is TGTGCCAGCAGCTTGACAGGGGACAATTCACCCCTCCACTTT. It encodes CASSLTGDNSPLHF. The gene calls are TRBV13 and TRBJ1-6; 8 nucleotides match TRBD1. J was trimmed by 7 bases and V by 3 bases; bases with no gene match: 2. Germline V gene sequence: CDR1 PRHDT, CDR2 FYEKMQ (reference sequence). The CDR3 length is 14 residues.

The genes are TRBV4-3 and TRBJ2-3; 8 bases map to TRBD2. This CDR3 contains 17 residues. The trim removed 0 bases at V and 2 bases at J, leaving 7 bases unmatched. Germline loops: CDR1 LGHNA, CDR2 YSLEER. CDR3 DNA: TGCGCCAGCAGCCAAGATCATGGACTAGCCCTCACAGATACGCAGTATTTT. Protein sequence: CASSQDHGLALTDTQYF.

This clone appeared a single time. This chain joins TRBV18 and TRBJ2-3; the match to TRBD1 covers 9 bases. The V gene end was trimmed by 0 bases and the J gene end by 2 bases; junction bases not matched to a gene: 9. Germline CDR1 KGHSH, CDR2 LQKENI. The CDR3 sequence is 18 residues long. CDR3: CASSPPLPNRGLTDTQYF. DNA for the CDR3: TGTGCCAGCTCACCACCTTTGCCTAACAGGGGGCTCACAGATACGCAGTATTTT.

This clone was seen a few times. The chain carries TRBV18 and TRBJ1-1, with D hard to call. CDR1 KGHSH and CDR2 LQKENI come from the germline V gene. The length of the CDR3 is 14 residues. V was pared by 8 bases and J by 4 bases, with 17 bases between. The CDR3 DNA is TGTGCCAGCGACCCTGGAGGGTCGGTCACTGAAGCTTTCTTT. Translation gives CASDPGGSVTEAFF.

The gene calls are TRBV4-3 and TRBJ1-2; tentatively, D is TRBD1 (5 bases). There are 16 residues in the CDR3. Germline V gene sequence: CDR1 LGHNA, CDR2 YSLEER. V lost 0 bases and J lost 4, with 15 bases in between. CDR3 residues: CASSQDGGEGAYGYTF. The CDR3 nucleotides are TGCGCCAGCAGCCAAGACGGGGGGGAGGGCGCCTATGGCTACACCTTC.

The chain uses TRBV5-6 and TRBJ1-4; the match to TRBD1 covers 7 bases. CDR3 length: 14 amino acids. The trim removed 5 bases at V and 7 bases at J, leaving 8 bases unmatched. Germline assignment: CDR1 SGHDT and CDR2 YYEEEE. The CDR3: CASRQTGNPEKLFF. The CDR3 nucleotides are TGTGCCAGCAGGCAGACAGGGAATCCTGAAAAACTGTTTTTT.